These 23 T cell receptor beta chains were all obtained from the same sample, sequenced in a study of cytomegalovirus exposure and HLA in healthy donors. Use of 60 Vbeta and 13 Jbeta primers characterized the PCR. Repertoires were generated with immunoSEQ multiplex PCR, while TCRdb's copy carries only in-frame clones and drops some. Among approximately 150,000 clones listed, around 80% were seen once. Sequenced input: PBMCs. The receptors shown here come from a woman in her thirties in good health and CMV-seropositive.

This chain links TRBV28 with TRBJ2-7, with 8 bases lining up with TRBD1. Germline lookup yields CDR1 MDHEN and CDR2 SYDVKM. V lost 7 bases, J lost 0 bases, and 8 bases stayed unmatched. The CDR3 runs 15 residues. The CDR3 nucleotides read TGTGCCAGCACCCCGGGGACAGGTGTCTCCTACGAGCAGTACTTC. Encoded protein: CASTPGTGVSYEQYF.

The V and J genes are TRBV5-4 and TRBJ1-4; tentative D call: TRBD1 (6 bases). The CDR3 is 19 amino acids. The germline CDR1 and CDR2 sequences are SGHNT and YYREEE (reference sequence). V lost 1 base, J lost 0 bases, and 19 bases lay in between. The CDR3 protein is CASSLMGHGLVATNEKLFF. DNA for the CDR3: TGTGCCAGCAGCTTGATGGGACACGGGCTGGTTGCAACTAATGAAAAACTGTTTTTT. The full variable domain, in which reference TRBV5-4 and TRBJ1-4 provide the parts outside the CDR3, is ETGVTQSPTHLIKTRGQQVTLRCSSQSGHNTVSWYQQALGQGPQFIFQYYREEENGRGNFPPRFSGLQFPNYSSELNVNALELDDSALYLCASSLMGHGLVATNEKLFFGSGTQLSVL.

J is TRBJ2-1 and V is TRBV21-1; TRBD2, the D gene given by the table, was not confirmed from the DNA. TRBV21-1 is given as a pseudogene. The CDR3 is made up of 21 amino acids. Here the CDR3 reads CASPQGLAGVRLSAGYNEQFF. The CDR3 bases are TGTGCCAGCCCCCAGGGACTAGCGGGAGTACGCCTTTCGGCGGGGTACAATGAGCAGTTCTTC.

The V call is TRBV27, the J call TRBJ2-2, with 7 bases lining up with TRBD2. Germline CDR1 MNHEY, CDR2 SMNVEV (reference sequence). Trimming took 5 bases from V and 5 from J; bases not matched to a gene: 8. This CDR3 has 15 residues. The CDR3 DNA follows: TGTGCCAGCAGTACCCCAGGACTAGTTACCGGGGAGCTGTTTTTT. As protein: CASSTPGLVTGELFF.

With regard to this clone: The identical CDR3 is also encoded by other nucleotide sequences in the sample. The V and J genes are TRBV5-4 and TRBJ2-7; tentative D call: TRBD2 (5 bases). Per the germline V gene, CDR1 is SGHNT and CDR2 is YYREEE (reference sequence). The CDR3 is 14 amino acids. With 0 bases removed from V and 3 bases from J, the gap between germline ends came to 10 bases. In DNA, the CDR3 is TGTGCCAGCAGCTTGGCGAGTGGAGGCTACGAGCAGTACTTC. It codes for CASSLASGGYEQYF.

The chain is built from TRBV5-1 and TRBJ2-1; 9 positions agree with TRBD1. The CDR3 contains 15 residues. V was pared by 0 bases and J by 6 bases, with 4 bases of the junction left unmatched. Looked up from germline, CDR1 is SGHRS and CDR2 is YFSETQ. The CDR3 here is CASSLVQGAINEQFF. In DNA form, the CDR3 reads TGCGCCAGCAGCTTGGTACAGGGGGCGATCAATGAGCAGTTCTTC.

This clone qualifies as medium-sized. The chain uses TRBV6-1 and TRBJ1-1, with 8 nucleotides matching TRBD1. Trimming took 6 bases from V and 4 from J; bases not matched to a gene: 4. CDR1 is MNHNS and CDR2 is SASEGT in the germline V gene. CDR3 length: 13 amino acids. CDR3 coding DNA: TGTGCCAGCAGCCAGGGGGCCGGCACTGAAGCTTTCTTT. Translated, it gives CASSQGAGTEAFF.

The chain carries TRBV28 and TRBJ1-5, with D unclear. V lost 4 bases and J 7 bases, leaving 14 bases between the germline ends. Germline V gene sequence: CDR1 MDHEN, CDR2 SYDVKM. The length of the CDR3 is 14 residues. The CDR3 here is CASSWADLGQPQHF. In DNA form, the CDR3 reads TGTGCCAGCAGTTGGGCTGACCTGGGCCAGCCCCAGCATTTT.

The J gene is TRBJ1-3, the V gene TRBV28; TRBD1 aligns across 8 bases. With V trimmed by 5 bases and J by 4 bases, 4 bases remained unmatched. Germline CDR1 reads MDHEN; CDR2 reads SYDVKM. This CDR3 has 14 residues. In nucleotides, the CDR3 is TGTGCCAGCAGTCAAGGGGACAGGGGAAACACCATATATTTT. Translated, it gives CASSQGDRGNTIYF.

This rearrangement joins TRBV4-2 to TRBJ1-1; the D is unclear. Germline assignment: CDR1 LGHNA and CDR2 YNFKEQ. Trimming took 1 base from V and 2 from J, leaving 11 bases between them. There are 15 residues in the CDR3. CDR3 sequence: CASSQARNLNTEAFF. The DNA for the CDR3 is TGTGCCAGCAGCCAAGCTAGAAATCTAAACACTGAAGCTTTCTTT.

This chain uses TRBV7-3 with TRBJ2-2; D gene ambiguous. The V and J ends lost 5 bases and 0 bases respectively, with 13 bases between them. This CDR3 region has 16 residues. The germline CDR1 and CDR2 sequences are SGHTA and FQGTGA. In DNA, the CDR3 is TGTGCCAGCAGCCGCCTAAGCGTTTCGAACACCGGGGAGCTGTTTTTT. This codes for CASSRLSVSNTGELFF.

This CDR3 reads CSVESGLNAGAAISYEQYF. In DNA form, the CDR3 reads TGCAGCGTTGAATCGGGTCTTAATGCGGGGGCAGCTATCTCCTACGAGCAGTACTTC. V and J are TRBV29-1 and TRBJ2-7; possibly TRBD2 for D (7 bases). The V gene's germline CDR1 is SQVTM and CDR2 ANQGSEA. With 2 bases removed from V and 0 bases from J, the gap between germline ends came to 26 bases. CDR3 length: 19 residues.

CDR3 DNA sequence: TGCAGTGCTGGGACAGGGAGCTACACCTTC. Translation: CSAGTGSYTF. The rearrangement links TRBV20-1 to TRBJ1-2; 9 bases map to TRBD1. J lost 9 bases, V lost 5 bases, and 1 base had no gene match. This CDR3 is built from 10 residues. The germline CDR1 and CDR2 sequences are DFQATT and SNEGSKA (reference sequence).

The chain couples TRBV6-5 to TRBJ2-7; D remains ambiguous. Per the germline V gene, CDR1 is MNHEY and CDR2 is SVGAGI. The length of the CDR3 is 14 residues. V lost 1 base, J lost 1 base, and 8 bases lay in between. CDR3 sequence reads: CASSYYDKSYEQYF. In nucleotides, the CDR3 is TGTGCCAGCAGTTACTACGACAAGTCCTACGAGCAGTACTTC.

The rearrangement joins TRBV11-3 to TRBJ1-3; no firm D call. This CDR3 comprises 13 residues. Trimming took off 5 bases at V and 4 bases at J, with 9 bases between the two ends. The germline V gene has CDR1 SGHNT and CDR2 YENEEA. CDR3 protein: CASSPRGGNTIYF. In DNA form, the CDR3 reads TGTGCCAGCAGCCCGAGAGGGGGAAACACCATATATTTT.

This sequence joins TRBV10-3 and TRBJ2-2, with 7 bases that match TRBD1. J was trimmed by 6 bases and V by 6 bases; bases with no gene match: 7. The germline V gene has CDR1 ENHRY and CDR2 SYGVKD. CDR3 length: 14 amino acids. The CDR3 nucleotides read TGTGCCATCAGGGGGGACAGAGAGGCCGGGGAGCTGTTTTTT. Translating gives CAIRGDREAGELFF.

V and J are TRBV4-2 and TRBJ2-5, with D unclear. The germline V gene has CDR1 LGHNA and CDR2 YNFKEQ. Trimming cost V 1 base and J 3 bases, with 6 bases left between them. This CDR3 has 13 amino acids. The CDR3 DNA is TGTGCCAGCAGCCAAGGTCAGGAAGAGACCCAGTACTTC. It is translated as CASSQGQEETQYF.

The gene calls are TRBV14 and TRBJ2-5, with TRBD2 matching 10 bases. Germline CDR1 is SGHDN and CDR2 is FVKESK. The CDR3 contains 14 residues. V lost 0 bases, J lost 13 bases, and 8 bases stayed unmatched. The CDR3 sequence is CASSQDGLADLRYF. The CDR3 coding sequence is TGTGCCAGCAGCCAAGATGGACTAGCGGACCTCCGGTACTTC.

V gene TRBV5-4 combines with J gene TRBJ2-1, with TRBD2 as a possible D gene (6 bases). Trimming removed 5 bases from V and 8 bases from J, with 20 bases in between. Germline CDR1 reads SGHNT; CDR2 reads YYREEE (reference sequence). This CDR3 comprises 15 residues. CDR3 in DNA: TGTGCCAGCAGAGACCGGGACGGAGGGGTCCATGAGCAGTTCTTC. Translation gives CASRDRDGGVHEQFF.

The V call is TRBV27, the J call TRBJ2-5; the D gene is possibly TRBD1 (5 bases). Germline V gene sequence: CDR1 MNHEY, CDR2 SMNVEV (reference sequence). V was trimmed by 2 bases and J by 2 bases, leaving 12 bases between them. The CDR3 has 15 amino acids. This CDR3 is CASSLEASGQETQYF. CDR3 in DNA: TGTGCCAGCAGTTTAGAGGCTTCAGGGCAAGAGACCCAGTACTTC.

This clone was seen only a few times. This sequence joins TRBV5-4 and TRBJ1-4; D is uncertain. V gave up 1 base and J gave up 2 bases, with 9 bases separating them. Germline V CDR1 and CDR2: SGHNT, YYREEE (reference sequence). This CDR3 region has 15 residues. The CDR3 coding sequence is TGTGCCAGCAGCTTGCGCGGTAGCACTAATGAAAAACTGTTTTTT. This translates into CASSLRGSTNEKLFF.

V gene TRBV5-6 combines with J gene TRBJ1-5; 7 nucleotides match TRBD1. The ends lost 2 bases at V and 2 bases at J; junction bases unmatched: 1. The CDR3 spans 14 residues. Germline values: CDR1 SGHDT, CDR2 YYEEEE. CDR3 region: CASSFGQGNQPQHF. As DNA, the CDR3 is TGTGCCAGCAGCTTCGGACAGGGCAATCAGCCCCAGCATTTT.

The chain links TRBV5-4 to TRBJ2-7; possibly TRBD2 for D (6 bases). Germline CDR1 and CDR2: SGHNT and YYREEE (reference sequence). Trimming stripped 3 bases from V and 4 bases from J, with 14 bases between. This CDR3 is built from 14 residues. CDR3 nucleotides: TGTGCCAGCAGCTCGGGACTTTATACTTACGAGCAGTACTTC. Translated, it gives CASSSGLYTYEQYF.